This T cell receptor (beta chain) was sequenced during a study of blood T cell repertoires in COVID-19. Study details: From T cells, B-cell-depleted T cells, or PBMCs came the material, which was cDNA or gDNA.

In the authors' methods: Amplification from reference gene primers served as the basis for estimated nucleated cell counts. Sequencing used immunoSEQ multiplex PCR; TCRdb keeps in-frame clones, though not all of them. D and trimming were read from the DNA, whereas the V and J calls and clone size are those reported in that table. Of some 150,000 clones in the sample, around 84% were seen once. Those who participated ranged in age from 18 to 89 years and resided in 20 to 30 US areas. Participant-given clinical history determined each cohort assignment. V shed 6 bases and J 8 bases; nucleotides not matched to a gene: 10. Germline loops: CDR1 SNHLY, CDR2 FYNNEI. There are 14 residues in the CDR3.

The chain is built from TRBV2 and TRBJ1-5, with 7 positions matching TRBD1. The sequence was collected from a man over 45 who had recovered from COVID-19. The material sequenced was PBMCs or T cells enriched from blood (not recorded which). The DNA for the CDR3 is TGTGCCAGCAGAACAGGGGCCGCTTTGGAGCCCCAGCATTTT. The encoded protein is CASRTGAALEPQHF.